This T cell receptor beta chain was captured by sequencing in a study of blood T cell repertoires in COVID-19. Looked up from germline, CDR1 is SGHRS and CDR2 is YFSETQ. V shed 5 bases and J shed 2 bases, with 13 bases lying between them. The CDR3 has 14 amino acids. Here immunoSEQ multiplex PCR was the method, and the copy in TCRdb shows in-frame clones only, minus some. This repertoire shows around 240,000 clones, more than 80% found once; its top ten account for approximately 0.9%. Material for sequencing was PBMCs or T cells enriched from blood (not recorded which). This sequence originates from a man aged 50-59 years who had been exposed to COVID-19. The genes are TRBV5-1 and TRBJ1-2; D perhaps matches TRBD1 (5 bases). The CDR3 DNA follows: TGCGCCAGCAGTTGGGGCCGGCAGAACTATGGCTACACCTTC. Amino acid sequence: CASSWGRQNYGYTF.